These 23 T cell receptor beta chains share one sample of origin, sequenced in a study of control samples from healthy donors and cancer patients. Sequencing was performed with immunoSEQ multiplex PCR; in TCRdb, only in-frame clones are kept and a portion is missing. Of roughly 86,000 clones listed, 91% were seen once; the top ten hold less than 20%. Input material: blood. The receptors originated from a man aged 25-40 years in good health.

This chain joins TRBV30 and TRBJ2-3, with D maybe TRBD2 (6 bases). V was cut by 5 bases and J by 4 bases, with 10 bases left in between. The CDR3 has 12 residues. Per the germline V gene, CDR1 is GTSNPN and CDR2 is SVGIG (reference sequence). CDR3 loop: CAWVEGPDTQYF. CDR3 nucleotides: TGTGCCTGGGTGGAGGGGCCAGATACGCAGTATTTT.

This clone is labeled medium-sized. The DNA for the CDR3 is TGTGCCAGCAGACAACAGGAGACCGGGGAGCTGTTTTTT. Its translation is CASRQQETGELFF. This chain links TRBV12-3 or TRBV12-4 with TRBJ2-2; D is perhaps TRBD1 (5 bases). Trimming removed 6 bases at V and 5 bases at J, with 10 bases between. The CDR3 covers 13 residues.

The V call is TRBV7-9, the J call TRBJ1-1; no clear D. CDR3 length equals 14 residues. V lost 0 bases and J 1 base, leaving 6 bases between the germline ends. Germline-derived CDR1 and CDR2 are SEHNR and FQNEAQ (reference sequence). The CDR3 protein is CASSLAYGNTEAFF. CDR3 bases: TGTGCCAGCAGCTTAGCCTACGGGAACACTGAAGCTTTCTTT.

The rearrangement uses TRBV9 and TRBJ1-2; the D gene is possibly TRBD1 (5 bases). Per germline, CDR1 SGDLS and CDR2 YYNGEE. The V end lost 0 bases, the J end lost 4 bases, and 10 bases lay between the germline ends. This CDR3 comprises 14 residues. CDR3 DNA: TGTGCCAGCAGCGTAGACGGGGGAACCTATGGCTACACCTTC. It specifies CASSVDGGTYGYTF. Full variable domain (outside the CDR3, taken from reference TRBV9 and TRBJ1-2): DSGVTQTPKHLITATGQRVTLRCSPRSGDLSVYWYQQSLDQGLQFLIQYYNGEERAKGNILERFSAQQFPDLHSELNLSSLELGDSALYFCASSVDGGTYGYTFGSGTRLTVV.

The rearrangement joins TRBV7-9 to TRBJ1-3; 7 nucleotides agree with TRBD1. The CDR3 is 16 residues long. V lost 1 base, J lost 0 bases, and 3 bases stayed unmatched. CDR1 is SEHNR and CDR2 is FQNEAQ in the germline V gene (reference sequence). The CDR3 protein is CASSLVQGSSGNTIYF. The CDR3 region has the DNA TGTGCCAGCAGCTTAGTACAGGGGAGCTCTGGAAACACCATATATTTT. The whole variable domain, filled in from reference TRBV7-9 and TRBJ1-3, reads DTGVSQNPRHKITKRGQNVTFRCDPISEHNRLYWYRQTLGQGPEFLTYFQNEAQLEKSRLLSDRFSAERPKGSFSTLEIQRTEQGDSAMYLCASSLVQGSSGNTIYFGEGSWLTVV.

The chain combines TRBV9 with TRBJ2-7; 12 positions agree with TRBD2. This CDR3 is built from 16 residues. The V gene end was trimmed by 4 bases and the J gene end by 1 base; junction bases not matched to a gene: 6. Germline V gives CDR1 SGDLS, CDR2 YYNGEE. The CDR3 DNA reads TGTGCCAGCAGCCCGAGAACTAGCGGGAGGTCCTACGAGCAGTACTTC. It codes for CASSPRTSGRSYEQYF. Combining the CDR3 with reference TRBV9 and TRBJ2-7 gives the whole variable domain DSGVTQTPKHLITATGQRVTLRCSPRSGDLSVYWYQQSLDQGLQFLIQYYNGEERAKGNILERFSAQQFPDLHSELNLSSLELGDSALYFCASSPRTSGRSYEQYFGPGTRLTVT.

The chain links TRBV7-9 to TRBJ2-5, with 8 nucleotides matching TRBD2. The CDR3 totals 16 residues. V was clipped by 5 bases and J by 4 bases; unmatched bases: 12. Germline-derived CDR1 and CDR2 are SEHNR and FQNEAQ (reference sequence). For the CDR3, the DNA is TGTGCCAGCAGCCGAGTCTCTAGCGGGCGTGGAGAGACCCAGTACTTC. Translated: CASSRVSSGRGETQYF.

For the CDR3, the DNA is TGTGCCAGCTCACGACAGGACACCGGGGAGCTGTTTTTT. Translating gives CASSRQDTGELFF. The chain carries TRBV18 and TRBJ2-2, with D possibly TRBD1 on 6 matching bases. The CDR3 is 13 amino acids. The V gene's germline CDR1 is KGHSH and CDR2 LQKENI. V lost 4 bases and J lost 3, with 6 bases in between. Looking up the rest from reference TRBV18 and TRBJ2-2 gives the full variable domain: NAGVMQNPRHLVRRRGQEARLRCSPMKGHSHVYWYRQLPEEGLKFMVYLQKENIIDESGMPKERFSAEFPKEGPSILRIQQVVRGDSAAYFCASSRQDTGELFFGEGSRLTVL.

The V gene is TRBV3-1 (or the pseudogene TRBV3-2), the J gene TRBJ2-5, with D unclear. CDR1 is LGHDT, CDR2 YNNKEL, per germline (reference sequence). V dropped 3 bases and J dropped 2 bases, with 13 bases sitting between them. This CDR3 region has 15 residues. The CDR3 is CASSQSPRIQETQYF. CDR3 DNA sequence: TGTGCCAGCAGCCAGAGCCCCCGAATACAAGAGACCCAGTACTTC.

V is TRBV19 and J is TRBJ2-7; 8 bases align to TRBD2. With 5 bases clipped from V and 5 bases from J, the junction kept 8 bases outside the gene matches. The germline V gene encodes CDR1 LNHDA and CDR2 SQIVND (reference sequence). CDR3 length: 14 residues. This chain's CDR3 is CASSPQAGANEQYF. The CDR3 DNA follows: TGTGCCAGTAGTCCCCAAGCGGGAGCAAACGAGCAGTACTTC.

The V call is TRBV11-2, the J call TRBJ2-3; D is undetermined. V gave up 5 bases and J gave up 3 bases, with 9 bases separating them. The CDR3 is 13 amino acids. Germline assignment: CDR1 SGHAT and CDR2 FQNNGV. CDR3 nucleotides: TGTGCCAGCAGCCTAAGCGCAACAGATACGCAGTATTTT. Encoded protein: CASSLSATDTQYF.

V and J are TRBV6-5 and TRBJ2-5; D is perhaps TRBD1 or TRBD2 (6 bases each). CDR3 size: 15 residues. The V gene's germline CDR1 is MNHEY and CDR2 SVGAGI. The germline V and J ends were trimmed by 5 bases and 1 base, with 14 bases remaining between them. The CDR3 region is CASSNPGAFQETQYF. CDR3 bases: TGTGCCAGCAGTAACCCGGGGGCCTTCCAAGAGACCCAGTACTTC.

This chain connects TRBV11-1 to TRBJ1-2; 7 bases fit TRBD1. The CDR3 is 14 residues long. CDR1 is SGHAT, CDR2 FQDESV, per germline (reference sequence). J gave up 7 bases and V 3 bases, and 8 bases lay outside the gene matches. The CDR3 DNA follows: TGTGCCAGCAGCTTCACGACAGGGCAGGGTGGCTACACCTTC. Residues: CASSFTTGQGGYTF.

This chain joins TRBV7-3 and TRBJ2-5; D might be TRBD2 (6 bases). The CDR3 is 13 residues long. The V gene lost 5 bases and the J gene lost 5 bases, with 12 bases spanning the gap. Germline CDR1 reads SGHTA; CDR2 reads FQGTGA. In DNA, the CDR3 is TGTGCCAGCAGCCGGGGGTTCGGGGAGACCCAGTACTTC. Translated: CASSRGFGETQYF. Supplemented by reference TRBV7-3 and TRBJ2-5, the full variable domain reads GAGVSQTPSNKVTEKGKYVELRCDPISGHTALYWYRQSLGQGPEFLIYFQGTGAADDSGLPNDRFFAVRPEGSVSTLKIQRTERGDSAVYLCASSRGFGETQYFGPGTRLLVL.

This rearrangement joins TRBV30 to TRBJ1-1; D uncertain. The CDR3 is made up of 13 amino acids. Germline CDR1 is GTSNPN and CDR2 is SVGIG (reference sequence). Trimming took off 1 base at V and 2 bases at J, with 8 bases between the two ends. The chain's CDR3 is CAWSGQANTEAFF. Here the CDR3 DNA reads TGTGCCTGGAGTGGGCAGGCCAACACTGAAGCTTTCTTT.

V is TRBV10-3 and J is TRBJ2-3; 10 nucleotides line up with TRBD2. The CDR3 runs to 15 residues. The germline V gene encodes CDR1 ENHRY and CDR2 SYGVKD. V lost 6 bases, J lost 1 base, and 4 bases stayed unmatched. CDR3 coding DNA: TGTGCCATCAGCCCTAGCGGGAGCGGCACAGATACGCAGTATTTT. Its protein is CAISPSGSGTDTQYF.

The rearrangement joins TRBV7-3 to TRBJ1-2; 9 bases match TRBD1. Trimming at V came to 1 base and at J to 8 bases, leaving 14 bases not matched to a gene. The germline CDR1 and CDR2 sequences are SGHTA and FQGTGA. The CDR3 consists of 17 residues. CDR3 amino acids: CASSLKIPPDRGDGYTF. The CDR3 nucleotides are TGTGCCAGCAGCTTAAAGATACCCCCGGACAGGGGTGACGGCTACACCTTC.

V is TRBV3-1 (or the pseudogene TRBV3-2) and J is TRBJ2-7; D is unclear. This CDR3 contains 12 residues. Trimming removed 3 bases at V and 0 bases at J, with 3 bases between. CDR1 is LGHDT, CDR2 YNNKEL, per germline (reference sequence). CDR3 nucleotide sequence: TGTGCCAGCAGCCATACCTCCTACGAGCAGTACTTC. As protein: CASSHTSYEQYF.

The chain carries TRBV4-1 and TRBJ1-4; D is undetermined. Trimming stripped 1 base from V and 3 bases from J, with 12 bases between. The CDR3 is 16 residues long. CDR1 and CDR2 (germline): MGHRA, YSYEKL. CDR3 sequence: CASSQVNAASNEKLFF. CDR3 sequence (DNA): TGCGCCAGCAGCCAAGTTAATGCAGCTTCTAATGAAAAACTGTTTTTT.

J is TRBJ2-2 and V is TRBV11-3; D unclear. Germline values: CDR1 SGHNT, CDR2 YENEEA. This CDR3 contains 12 residues. Trimming pared 5 bases from V and 3 bases from J, leaving 4 bases between. The CDR3 DNA reads TGTGCCAGCAGCCTCTACACCGGGGAGCTGTTTTTT. Translated, it gives CASSLYTGELFF.

The genes are TRBV4-3 and TRBJ2-4, with no clear D. Trimming removed 3 bases at V and 6 bases at J, with 15 bases between. Germline V gene data show CDR1 as LGHNA and CDR2 as YSLEER. CDR3 length: 15 amino acids. CDR3 loop: CASSHFSGRRNIQYF. The DNA for the CDR3 is TGCGCCAGCAGCCATTTTTCCGGACGGAGAAACATTCAGTACTTC.

This clone is a singleton in its sample. This chain joins TRBV7-2 and TRBJ1-3; no clear D. Germline V gene sequence: CDR1 SGHTA, CDR2 FQGNSA. V lost 5 bases and J lost 8, with 19 bases in between. There are 15 residues in the CDR3. CDR3 residues: CASSTIRQWCYTIYF. CDR3 bases: TGTGCCAGCAGCACCATCCGGCAGTGGTGTTACACCATATATTTT.

The count of this clone is one. This rearrangement joins TRBV15 to TRBJ1-5; tentatively, D is TRBD1 (5 bases). The ends were cut back, 6 bases at V and 4 bases at J, with 16 bases in the middle. The germline V gene encodes CDR1 LNHNV and CDR2 YYDKDF (reference sequence). The CDR3 extends over 15 amino acids. The CDR3 DNA reads TGTGCCACCAGGCCCCAGGGTATAGCAAATCAGCCCCAGCATTTT. Translating gives CATRPQGIANQPQHF.